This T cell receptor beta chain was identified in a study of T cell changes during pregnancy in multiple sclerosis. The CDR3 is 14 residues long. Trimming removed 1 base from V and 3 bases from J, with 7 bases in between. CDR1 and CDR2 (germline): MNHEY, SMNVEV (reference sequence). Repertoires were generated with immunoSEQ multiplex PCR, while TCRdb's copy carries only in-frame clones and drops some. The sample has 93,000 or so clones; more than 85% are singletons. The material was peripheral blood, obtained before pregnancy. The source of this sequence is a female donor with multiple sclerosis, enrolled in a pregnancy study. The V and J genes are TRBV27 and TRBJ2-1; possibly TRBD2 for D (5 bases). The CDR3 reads CASSLFGGYNEQFF. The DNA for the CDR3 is TGTGCCAGCAGTTTATTTGGAGGCTACAATGAGCAGTTCTTC.